This entry lists 25 T cell receptor beta chains sequenced from one sample in a study of T cell responses to AZD1222 COVID-19 vaccine. This table comes from immunoSEQ multiplex PCR, and its TCRdb copy is limited to in-frame clones, with some not included. This sample has 70,000 to 95,000 clones, with 91% found just once. The sequencing here drew on peripheral blood, taken 28 days after the second AZD1222 dose. The receptor set was obtained from an adult who received the AZD1222 COVID-19 vaccine.

The genes are TRBV9 and TRBJ2-5; 10 bases match TRBD2. The CDR3 is 15 amino acids. CDR1 is SGDLS and CDR2 is YYNGEE in the germline V gene. J gave up 4 bases and V 0 bases, and 3 bases lay outside the gene matches. The CDR3 spells CASSVEASGRETQYF. CDR3 DNA sequence: TGTGCCAGCAGCGTAGAGGCTAGCGGGAGAGAGACCCAGTACTTC.

The chain recombines TRBV18 with TRBJ2-5; D may match TRBD1 or TRBD2 (5 bases each). This CDR3 region has 14 residues. Germline V gene sequence: CDR1 KGHSH, CDR2 LQKENI. V lost 3 bases and J lost 9, with 17 bases in between. In DNA form, the CDR3 reads TGTGCCAGCTCACCGGGGACGGTCCACGTGGCCCAGTACTTC. Translation: CASSPGTVHVAQYF.

V gene TRBV4-2 combines with J gene TRBJ1-5; TRBD1 is a possible D gene (6 bases). The V and J ends lost 0 bases and 2 bases respectively, with 11 bases between them. Germline V lookup: CDR1 LGHNA, CDR2 YNFKEQ. The CDR3 spans 16 residues. This CDR3 is CASSQDKGGGNQPQHF. In nucleotides, the CDR3 is TGTGCCAGCAGCCAAGATAAGGGGGGTGGCAATCAGCCCCAGCATTTT.

The genes are TRBV6-4 and TRBJ2-2; a weak D match, TRBD2 (5 bases). CDR1 and CDR2 from the germline V gene are MRHNA and SNTAGT. The CDR3 consists of 13 residues. With 8 bases removed from V and 8 bases from J, the gap between germline ends came to 15 bases. The CDR3 DNA follows: TGTGCCAGCCGCCCCCGGGGAAAGGGGGAGCTGTTTTTT. Its translation: CASRPRGKGELFF.

The chain combines TRBV10-2 with TRBJ2-1; D remains unclear. The germline CDR1 and CDR2 sequences are WSHSY and SAAADI. Trimming stripped 3 bases from V and 4 bases from J, with 16 bases between. The length of the CDR3 is 16 residues. CDR3 region: CASSDSARWVYNEQFF. The CDR3 DNA follows: TGCGCCAGCAGTGACTCAGCACGGTGGGTGTACAATGAGCAGTTCTTC.

V gene TRBV7-9 combines with J gene TRBJ2-1; 7 bases align to TRBD1. Germline lookup yields CDR1 SEHNR and CDR2 FQNEAQ (reference sequence). This CDR3 is 14 amino acids long. V was pared by 5 bases and J by 4 bases, with 5 bases of the junction left unmatched. Here the CDR3 reads CASSPETGYNEQFF. The CDR3 nucleotides are TGTGCCAGCAGCCCGGAGACAGGGTACAATGAGCAGTTCTTC. Filled out from reference TRBV7-9 and TRBJ2-1, the complete variable domain reads DTGVSQNPRHKITKRGQNVTFRCDPISEHNRLYWYRQTLGQGPEFLTYFQNEAQLEKSRLLSDRFSAERPKGSFSTLEIQRTEQGDSAMYLCASSPETGYNEQFFGPGTRLTVL.

For the CDR3, the DNA is TGTGCCAGCACCTTAACGGCAGGGGGCTCCTACGAGCAGTACTTC. This sequence encodes CASTLTAGGSYEQYF. The chain joins TRBV6-5 to TRBJ2-7, with 7 bases that match TRBD1. Trimming took 7 bases from V and 0 from J; bases not matched to a gene: 9. The CDR3 totals 15 residues. Per germline, CDR1 MNHEY and CDR2 SVGAGI.

V gene TRBV30 combines with J gene TRBJ1-6; possible D gene TRBD1, 5 bases. CDR1 is GTSNPN and CDR2 is SVGIG in the germline V gene (reference sequence). The V gene lost 4 bases and the J gene lost 0 bases, with 13 bases spanning the gap. This CDR3 region has 16 residues. The CDR3 DNA reads TGTGCCTGGACTCTAAGCGGGGGCTCCTATAATTCACCCCTCCACTTT. Translated: CAWTLSGGSYNSPLHF. Variable domain in full (rest from reference TRBV30 and TRBJ1-6): SQTIHQWPATLVQPVGSPLSLECTVEGTSNPNLYWYRQAAGRGLQLLFYSVGIGQISSEVPQNLSASRPQDRQFILSSKKLLLSDSGFYLCAWTLSGGSYNSPLHFGNGTRLTVT.

The gene calls are TRBV11-2 and TRBJ2-3; 9 bases are shared with TRBD2. With V trimmed by 3 bases and J by 0 bases, 4 bases remained unmatched. Germline V CDR1 and CDR2: SGHAT, FQNNGV. CDR3 size: 16 residues. The CDR3 region has the DNA TGTGCCAGCAGCTTGCTCACTAGCGGGAGCACAGATACGCAGTATTTT. Its protein product is CASSLLTSGSTDTQYF.

DNA of the CDR3: TGTGCCAGCAGCCCCGGCGACGGGGCCAACGTCCTGACTTTC. Its protein product is CASSPGDGANVLTF. The chain carries TRBV7-9 and TRBJ2-6, with D uncertain. This CDR3 has 14 amino acids. V was shortened by 5 bases and J by 4 bases, with 9 bases between the two germline ends. Per the germline V gene, CDR1 is SEHNR and CDR2 is FQNEAQ (reference sequence).

The chain uses TRBV7-9 and TRBJ2-2, with 7 bases that match TRBD1. J was trimmed by 6 bases and V by 5 bases; bases with no gene match: 6. This CDR3 has 14 residues. Germline values: CDR1 SEHNR, CDR2 FQNEAQ (reference sequence). The CDR3 region is CASSPGTVAGELFF. The CDR3 bases are TGTGCCAGCAGCCCTGGGACAGTCGCCGGGGAGCTGTTTTTT.

The chain has TRBV28 and TRBJ2-7; D is possibly TRBD1 (5 bases). The CDR3 consists of 14 residues. Between the trimmed V and J ends, which lost 3 bases and 7 bases, there was a span of 16 bases. Germline V gene lookup returns CDR1 MDHEN and CDR2 SYDVKM. The CDR3 protein is CASSFSRAVGEQYF. For the CDR3, the DNA is TGTGCCAGCAGTTTTTCCAGGGCGGTGGGGGAGCAGTACTTC.

The V and J genes are TRBV5-1 and TRBJ2-5; no firm D call. Trimming removed 3 bases at V and 5 bases at J, with 17 bases between. CDR3 length: 15 amino acids. The germline gives CDR1 SGHRS, CDR2 YFSETQ. Here the CDR3 DNA reads TGCGCCAGCAGCTCTCGGGTCCTATTAGGGGAGACCCAGTACTTC. This encodes CASSSRVLLGETQYF.

The rearrangement links TRBV12-3 or TRBV12-4 to TRBJ2-5, with 7 bases matching TRBD2. CDR3 length: 13 amino acids. V lost 3 bases, J lost 5 bases, and 3 bases stayed unmatched. CDR3 coding DNA: TGTGCCAGCAGTTTTGCGGGAGAGGAGACCCAGTACTTC. Encoded protein: CASSFAGEETQYF.

The table lists this clone with a count of one. The chain combines TRBV28 with TRBJ2-3; 8 bases are a match to TRBD1. Germline values: CDR1 MDHEN, CDR2 SYDVKM. The CDR3 has 15 residues. V shed 8 bases, J shed 1 base, and the junction held 8 bases outside the gene matches. The CDR3 region is CASRTGGQGTDTQYF. The CDR3 coding sequence is TGTGCCAGCCGCACAGGGGGGCAGGGCACAGATACGCAGTATTTT.

This chain connects TRBV7-2 to TRBJ2-5; no clear D gene. The germline V and J ends were trimmed by 0 bases and 2 bases, with 4 bases remaining between them. Germline V CDR1 and CDR2: SGHTA, FQGNSA. The CDR3 extends over 13 amino acids. The CDR3 DNA follows: TGTGCCAGCAGCTTAGCGGAACAAGAGACCCAGTACTTC. It translates to CASSLAEQETQYF.

The V and J genes are TRBV25-1 and TRBJ1-6; 10 bases map to TRBD1. The CDR3 totals 17 residues. CDR1 and CDR2 (germline): MGHDK, SYGVNS. Trimming cost V 4 bases and J 7 bases; bases outside gene matches: 10. The CDR3 region has the DNA TGTGCCAGCAGTGGGGACAGGGGCCTACTCCCCAATTCACCCCTCCACTTT. It specifies CASSGDRGLLPNSPLHF.

This clone appeared a few times. The chain uses TRBV28 and TRBJ1-5; TRBD1 is a possible D gene (6 bases). Per germline, CDR1 MDHEN and CDR2 SYDVKM. Trimming stripped 7 bases from V and 2 bases from J, with 18 bases between. The CDR3 has 16 residues. The CDR3 loop is CASNVMGGGGNQPQHF. CDR3 DNA: TGTGCCAGCAACGTGATGGGAGGGGGGGGCAATCAGCCCCAGCATTTT.

The chain employs TRBV27 and TRBJ2-3, with D unclear. The CDR3 sequence is 16 residues long. The V gene lost 6 bases and the J gene lost 1 base, with 17 bases spanning the gap. CDR1 is MNHEY, CDR2 SMNVEV, per germline (reference sequence). This chain's CDR3 is CASRPLGGRGTDTQYF. Here the CDR3 DNA reads TGTGCCAGCAGGCCTCTTGGCGGCCGGGGCACAGATACGCAGTATTTT.

This chain links TRBV24-1 with TRBJ2-5; no clear D. CDR3 length: 15 residues. V lost 3 bases and J 5 bases, leaving 15 bases between the germline ends. CDR1 and CDR2 (germline): KGHDR, SFDVKD. The CDR3 DNA sequence: TGTGCCACCAGTGATCCTCGGGTCTCGACGGAGACCCAGTACTTC. Translated: CATSDPRVSTETQYF.

The chain carries TRBV20-1 and TRBJ1-5; D perhaps matches TRBD1 (6 bases). The CDR3 is made up of 11 amino acids. Trimming removed 7 bases from V and 6 bases from J, with 10 bases in between. Per germline, CDR1 DFQATT and CDR2 SNEGSKA (reference sequence). CDR3 nucleotides: TGCAGTGTAGAAGGGGGTCAGCCCCAGCATTTT. Translated, it gives CSVEGGQPQHF.

This sequence joins TRBV27 and TRBJ1-1; D gene uncertain. The CDR3 sequence is 13 residues long. CDR1 and CDR2 (germline): MNHEY, SMNVEV (reference sequence). Trimming shortened V by 4 bases and J by 0 bases, and 6 bases separated the two germline ends. The CDR3 spells CASSSWMNTEAFF. CDR3 coding DNA: TGTGCCAGCAGTTCTTGGATGAACACTGAAGCTTTCTTT.

A single count supports this clone. The chain carries TRBV10-3 and TRBJ2-3; TRBD2 matches at 8 bases. Germline values: CDR1 ENHRY, CDR2 SYGVKD. The CDR3 is 15 amino acids. V shed 0 bases, J shed 5 bases, and the junction held 4 bases outside the gene matches. CDR3: CAISESLLAGDTQYF. DNA of the CDR3: TGTGCCATCAGTGAGTCATTGCTAGCGGGAGATACGCAGTATTTT.

This chain uses TRBV24-1 with TRBJ2-2; 8 nucleotides align to TRBD2. V shed 4 bases and J 5 bases; nucleotides not matched to a gene: 11. CDR1 and CDR2 from the germline V gene are KGHDR and SFDVKD. The CDR3 extends over 17 amino acids. For the CDR3, the DNA is TGTGCCACCAGTGAGCAAACCGGGACTAGGTTAACCGGGGAGCTGTTTTTT. Its translation is CATSEQTGTRLTGELFF.

This CDR3 is CAWDRTGADEQFF. CDR3 in DNA: TGTGCCTGGGATCGCACAGGGGCAGATGAGCAGTTCTTC. The rearrangement links TRBV30 to TRBJ2-1, with TRBD1 matching over 7 bases. V dropped 5 bases and J dropped 8; count of bases not matched to a gene: 9. The CDR3 sequence is 13 residues long. Looked up from germline, CDR1 is GTSNPN and CDR2 is SVGIG (reference sequence).